This T cell receptor beta chain was observed in a study of blood T cell repertoires in COVID-19. Turning to the study itself: T cells, B-cell-depleted T cells, or PBMCs supplied cDNA or gDNA.

This CDR3 contains 14 residues. Trimming stripped 5 bases from V and 4 bases from J, with 15 bases between. Germline CDR1 SGHKS, CDR2 YYEKEE (reference sequence). Libraries were prepared by immunoSEQ multiplex PCR; TCRdb keeps only in-frame clonotypes and omits some of them. The data hold some 270,000 clones, with approximately 90% observed a single time. The origin of this receptor is a woman in her 30s with acute COVID-19. The specimen sequenced was PBMCs or T cells enriched from blood (not recorded which). This chain connects TRBV5-5 to TRBJ1-1; D is uncertain. CDR3 sequence reads: CASSSEGWGTEAFF. The CDR3 DNA reads TGTGCCAGCAGTTCAGAGGGCTGGGGCACTGAAGCTTTCTTT.